This T cell receptor (beta chain) was sequenced for a study of cytomegalovirus exposure and HLA in healthy donors. Study in general: The same platform was used for the 110 or so validation repertoires and the approximately 670 first-cohort repertoires, a later analysis reported.

The data were produced by immunoSEQ multiplex PCR, yet TCRdb's version contains in-frame clones alone and is incomplete. This sample has 100,000 to 150,000 clones, with roughly 87% found just once. The CDR3 covers 17 residues. The germline V gene has CDR1 SQVTM and CDR2 ANQGSEA. V gave up 6 bases and J gave up 0 bases; unmatched junction bases: 10. A note on this clone: As yet, its antigen is unknown.

The study's findings and limits: Most sequenced TCRs were rare (though some public TCRs occurred in many donors). Confirmation was obtained in vitro that a few CMV-associated chains are specific for CMV antigens.

This TCR came from a woman aged 18-29 years in good health and CMV-seronegative. The chain is built from TRBV29-1 and TRBJ2-1; 11 nucleotides align to TRBD1. Sequencing used PBMCs. CDR3 sequence: CSVDRGPPFTSYNEQFF. CDR3 sequence (DNA): TGCAGCGTGGACAGGGGGCCGCCTTTTACCTCCTACAATGAGCAGTTCTTC.